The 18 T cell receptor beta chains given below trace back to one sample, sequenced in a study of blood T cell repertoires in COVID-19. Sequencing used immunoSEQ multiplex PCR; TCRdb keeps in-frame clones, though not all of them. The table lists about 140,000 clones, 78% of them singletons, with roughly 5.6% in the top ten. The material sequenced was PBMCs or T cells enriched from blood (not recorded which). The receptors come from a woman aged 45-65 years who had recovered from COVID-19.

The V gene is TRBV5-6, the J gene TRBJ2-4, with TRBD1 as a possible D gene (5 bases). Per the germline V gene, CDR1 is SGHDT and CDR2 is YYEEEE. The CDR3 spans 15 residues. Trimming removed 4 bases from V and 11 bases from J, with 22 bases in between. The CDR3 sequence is CASSPPSGALEVQYF. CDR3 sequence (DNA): TGTGCCAGCAGCCCCCCGTCTGGGGCTTTAGAGGTTCAGTACTTC. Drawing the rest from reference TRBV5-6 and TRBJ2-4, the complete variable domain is DAGVTQSPTHLIKTRGQQVTLRCSPKSGHDTVSWYQQALGQGPQFIFQYYEEEERQRGNFPDRFSGHQFPNYSSELNVNALLLGDSALYLCASSPPSGALEVQYFGAGTRLSVL.

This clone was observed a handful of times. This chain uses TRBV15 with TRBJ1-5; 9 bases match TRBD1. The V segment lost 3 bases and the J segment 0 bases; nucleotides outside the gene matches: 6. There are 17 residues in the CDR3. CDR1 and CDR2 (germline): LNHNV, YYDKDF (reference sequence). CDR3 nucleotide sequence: TGTGCCACCAGCAGGGGGACAGGGTTTAATAGCAATCAGCCCCAGCATTTT. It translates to CATSRGTGFNSNQPQHF.

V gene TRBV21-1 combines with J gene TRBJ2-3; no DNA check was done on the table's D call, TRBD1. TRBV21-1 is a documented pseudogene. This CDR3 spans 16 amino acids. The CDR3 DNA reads TGTGCCAGCATACACTCGGGGCAGGGGAGCACAGATACGCAGTATTTT. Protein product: CASIHSGQGSTDTQYF.

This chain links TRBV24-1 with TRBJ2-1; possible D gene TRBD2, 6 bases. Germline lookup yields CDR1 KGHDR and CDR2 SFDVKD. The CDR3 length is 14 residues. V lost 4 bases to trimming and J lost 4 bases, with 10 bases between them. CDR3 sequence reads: CATSEGGRYNEQFF. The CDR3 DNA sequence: TGTGCCACCAGTGAGGGGGGTAGGTACAATGAGCAGTTCTTC.

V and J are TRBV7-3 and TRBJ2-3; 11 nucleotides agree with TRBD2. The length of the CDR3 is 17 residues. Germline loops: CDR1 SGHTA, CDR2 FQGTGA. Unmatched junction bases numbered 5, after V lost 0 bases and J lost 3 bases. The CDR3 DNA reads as TGTGCCAGCAGCTTAACGAGGCTAGCGGGGGGAACAGATACGCAGTATTTT. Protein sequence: CASSLTRLAGGTDTQYF.

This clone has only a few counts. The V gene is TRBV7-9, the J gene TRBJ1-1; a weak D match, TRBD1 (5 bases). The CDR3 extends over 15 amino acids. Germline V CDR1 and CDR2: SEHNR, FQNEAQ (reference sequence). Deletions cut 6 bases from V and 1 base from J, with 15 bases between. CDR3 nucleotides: TGTGCCAGCAGTGACTTTGAACAGGAGAACACTGAAGCTTTCTTT. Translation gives CASSDFEQENTEAFF. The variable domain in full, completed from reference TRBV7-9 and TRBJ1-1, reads DTGVSQNPRHKITKRGQNVTFRCDPISEHNRLYWYRQTLGQGPEFLTYFQNEAQLEKSRLLSDRFSAERPKGSFSTLEIQRTEQGDSAMYLCASSDFEQENTEAFFGQGTRLTVV.

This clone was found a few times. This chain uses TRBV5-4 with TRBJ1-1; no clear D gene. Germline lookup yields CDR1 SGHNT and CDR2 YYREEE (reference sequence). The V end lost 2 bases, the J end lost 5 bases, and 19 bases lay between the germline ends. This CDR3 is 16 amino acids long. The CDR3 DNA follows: TGTGCCAGCAGCTTCGGTCGGAGAAAGGTTGGAACTGAAGCTTTCTTT. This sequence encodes CASSFGRRKVGTEAFF.

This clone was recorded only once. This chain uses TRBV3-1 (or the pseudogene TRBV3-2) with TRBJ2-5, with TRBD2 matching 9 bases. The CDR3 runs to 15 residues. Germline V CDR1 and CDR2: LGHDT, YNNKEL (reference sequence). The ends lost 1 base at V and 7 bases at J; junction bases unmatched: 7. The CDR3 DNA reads TGTGCCAGCAGCCAAGGACGCCTAGCGGGGAGGACCCAGTACTTC. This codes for CASSQGRLAGRTQYF.

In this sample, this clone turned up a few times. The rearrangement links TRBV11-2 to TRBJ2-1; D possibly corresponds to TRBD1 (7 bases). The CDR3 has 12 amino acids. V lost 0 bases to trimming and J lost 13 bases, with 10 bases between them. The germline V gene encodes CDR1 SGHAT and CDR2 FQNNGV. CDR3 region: CASSLDQGGQFF. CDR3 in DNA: TGTGCCAGCAGCTTAGATCAGGGGGGCCAGTTCTTC.

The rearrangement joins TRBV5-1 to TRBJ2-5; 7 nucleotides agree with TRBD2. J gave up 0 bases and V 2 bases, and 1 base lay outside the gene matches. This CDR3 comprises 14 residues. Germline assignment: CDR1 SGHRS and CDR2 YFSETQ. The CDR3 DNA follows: TGCGCCAGCAGCTTCGCGGGGGACCAAGAGACCCAGTACTTC. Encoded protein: CASSFAGDQETQYF.

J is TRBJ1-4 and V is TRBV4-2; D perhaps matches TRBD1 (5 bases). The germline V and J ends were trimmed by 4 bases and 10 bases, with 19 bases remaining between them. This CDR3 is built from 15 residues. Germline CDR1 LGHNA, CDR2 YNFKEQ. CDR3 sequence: CASSLTGGVIVKLFF. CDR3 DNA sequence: TGTGCCAGCAGCCTTACGGGAGGGGTTATAGTAAAACTGTTTTTT.

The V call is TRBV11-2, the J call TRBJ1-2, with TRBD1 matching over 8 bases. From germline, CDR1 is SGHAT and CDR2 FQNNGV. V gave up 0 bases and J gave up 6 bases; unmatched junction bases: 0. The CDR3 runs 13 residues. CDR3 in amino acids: CASSLDRGHGYTF. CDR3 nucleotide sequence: TGTGCCAGCAGCTTAGACAGGGGGCATGGCTACACCTTC.

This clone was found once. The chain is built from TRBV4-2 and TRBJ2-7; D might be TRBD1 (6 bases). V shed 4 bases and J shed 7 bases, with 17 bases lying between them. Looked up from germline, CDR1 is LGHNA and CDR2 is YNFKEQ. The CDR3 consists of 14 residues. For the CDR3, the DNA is TGTGCCAGCAGCCCCCGACAGGATCCCTTAGAGCAGTACTTC. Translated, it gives CASSPRQDPLEQYF.

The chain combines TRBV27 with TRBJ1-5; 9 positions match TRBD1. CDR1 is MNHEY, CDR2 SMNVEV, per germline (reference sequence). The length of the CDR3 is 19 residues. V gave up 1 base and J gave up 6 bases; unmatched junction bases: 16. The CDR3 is CASSLWGSGQGTKSQPQHF. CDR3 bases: TGTGCCAGCAGTTTATGGGGATCGGGACAGGGAACTAAGAGTCAGCCCCAGCATTTT.

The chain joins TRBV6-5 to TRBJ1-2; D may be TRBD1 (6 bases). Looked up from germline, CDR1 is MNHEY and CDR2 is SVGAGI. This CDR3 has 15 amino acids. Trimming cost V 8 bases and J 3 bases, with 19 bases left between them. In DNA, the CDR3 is TGTGCCAGCGGACCTTACAGGGAGCTTTACTATGGCTACACCTTC. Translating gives CASGPYRELYYGYTF.

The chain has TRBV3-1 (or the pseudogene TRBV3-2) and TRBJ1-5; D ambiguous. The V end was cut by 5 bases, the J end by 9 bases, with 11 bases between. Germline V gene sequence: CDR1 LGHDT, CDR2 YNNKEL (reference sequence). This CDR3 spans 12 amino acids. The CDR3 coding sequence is TGTGCCAGCAGCACCAGAGGTGGGCCCCAGCATTTT. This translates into CASSTRGGPQHF.

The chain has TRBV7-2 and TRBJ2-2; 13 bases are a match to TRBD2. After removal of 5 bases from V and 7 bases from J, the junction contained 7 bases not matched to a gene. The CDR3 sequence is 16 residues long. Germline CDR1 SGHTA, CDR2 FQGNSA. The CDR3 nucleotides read TGTGCCAGCAGCCCACGACTAGCGGGGGGCCTCGGGGAGCTGTTTTTT. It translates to CASSPRLAGGLGELFF.

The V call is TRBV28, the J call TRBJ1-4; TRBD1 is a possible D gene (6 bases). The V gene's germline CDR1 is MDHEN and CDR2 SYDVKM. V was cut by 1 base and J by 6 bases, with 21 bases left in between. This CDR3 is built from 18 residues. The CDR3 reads CASSLYRIQGFRHEKLFF. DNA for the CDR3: TGTGCCAGCAGTTTATATAGGATACAGGGTTTCAGGCATGAAAAACTGTTTTTT.